This T cell receptor (beta chain) was obtained from a study of blood T cells in healthy people across ages. Study results and caveats: A strong correlation between TCR beta diversity and naive T cell percentage was seen. Since the PBMCs were unsorted, naive and antigen-experienced cells could not be conclusively compared.

Sample-barcoded 5' priming and a J-beta primer mix drove a second PCR of about 6 to 12 cycles. MiXCR was run by TCRdb on the 5' RACE reads, yielding one entry per CDR3 protein. Of some 1.5 million distinct CDR3 sequences in the sample, 28% were seen once. This CDR3 is 12 amino acids long. Trimming removed 7 bases from V and 1 base from J, with 5 bases in between. Germline CDR1 reads SGHRS; CDR2 reads YFSETQ. Every participating donor contributed roughly 11 milliliters of peripheral blood through a draw. With regard to this clonotype: Antigen: not known.

The chain combines TRBV5-1 with TRBJ2-2; D is ambiguous. The TCR originated in a woman aged 25-40 years in good health. Input material: blood. CDR3 sequence: CASARNTGELFF. CDR3 bases: TGCGCCAGCGCAAGGAACACCGGGGAGCTGTTTTTT.